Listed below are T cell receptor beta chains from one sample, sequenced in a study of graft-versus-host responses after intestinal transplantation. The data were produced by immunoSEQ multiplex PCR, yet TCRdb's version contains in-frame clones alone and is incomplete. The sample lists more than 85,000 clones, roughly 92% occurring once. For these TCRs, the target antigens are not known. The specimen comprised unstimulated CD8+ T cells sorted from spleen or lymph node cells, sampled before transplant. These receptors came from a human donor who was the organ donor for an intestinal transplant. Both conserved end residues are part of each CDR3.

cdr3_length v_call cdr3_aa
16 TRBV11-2 CASSFTSGRAGYEQYF
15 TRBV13 CASSLPVGGVYGYTF
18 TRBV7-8 CASSLGLAGRLSYNEQFF
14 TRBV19 CASSVRQGFHGYTF
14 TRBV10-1 CASGTGTGAYEQYF
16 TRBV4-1 CASSQVLAGGIYEQYF
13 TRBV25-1 CASSPTGNTEAFF
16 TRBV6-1 CASSEWDIQPGNTIYF
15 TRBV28 CASSLWVGGRGGYTF
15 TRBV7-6 CASSLDRASTDTQYF
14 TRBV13 CASSQSVLTDTQYF
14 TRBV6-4 CASSAGDASNEQFF
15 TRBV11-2 CASIISKHSGNTIYF
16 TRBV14 CASSRLAGQTQETQYF